This T cell receptor (beta chain) was identified in a study of blood T cell repertoires in COVID-19. The repertoire was sequenced with immunoSEQ multiplex PCR; TCRdb's copy has only in-frame clones and lacks some. The sample shows roughly 54,000 clones, about 91% of them seen only once. Deletions cut 0 bases from V and 4 bases from J, with 10 bases between. Germline V gives CDR1 KGHSH, CDR2 LQKENI. This CDR3 comprises 15 residues. J is TRBJ1-3 and V is TRBV18, with a weak D call TRBD1 (6 bases). Sequenced: peripheral blood. The receptor was derived from a woman in her fifties or sixties with active or convalescent COVID-19. The chain's CDR3 is CASSPPRTAGNTIYF. The CDR3 DNA sequence: TGTGCCAGCTCACCACCGCGGACAGCCGGAAACACCATATATTTT.